The TCR beta chain under discussion was sequenced for a study of T cell repertoires in cytomegalovirus infection. Across the whole study: Both a matching HLA type and CMV infection were indicated by public TCR beta signatures. Broader study findings: Cumulative public TCR beta family frequency identified carriers of CMV plus the relevant HLA.

TCRdb reanalysed the reads using MiXCR and keeps one entry per CDR3 protein. The sample includes about 920,000 distinct CDR3 sequences, roughly 30% of them seen just once. This clonotype was observed many times. Its specificity is not known. The length of the CDR3 is 15 residues. Germline V gene lookup returns CDR1 SGHTA and CDR2 FQGNSA. Trimming at V came to 1 base and at J to 2 bases, leaving 4 bases not matched to a gene. V gene TRBV7-2 combines with J gene TRBJ1-2, with 7 positions matching TRBD1. The origin of this receptor is a human donor in good health (CMV status not recorded). Some clones in this sample may be carry-over from other donors' samples. This specimen consisted of cultured CD8+ T cells from PBMCs, obtained from culture after CMV antigen stimulation. The CDR3 coding sequence is TGTGCCAGCAGCTTAGGGACAGGTTCCAACTATGGCTACACCTTC. Translation gives CASSLGTGSNYGYTF.